A single sample gave rise to the 20 T cell receptor beta chains below, sequenced in a study of blood T cell repertoires in COVID-19. TCRdb keeps only in-frame clones here, not all; method: immunoSEQ multiplex PCR. The data hold about 85,000 clones, with about four fifths observed a single time. Sequenced input: peripheral blood. These TCRs come from a woman over 75 with acute or convalescent COVID-19.

CDR3 coding DNA: TGTGCCAGCACATCGGGCGGGAGGGCCTACAATGAGCAGTTCTTC. It specifies CASTSGGRAYNEQFF. This chain joins TRBV9 and TRBJ2-1, with 9 bases lining up with TRBD2. CDR1 is SGDLS, CDR2 YYNGEE, per germline. The CDR3 is 15 residues long. The trim removed 6 bases at V and 2 bases at J, leaving 6 bases unmatched.

The count of this clone is one. The chain is built from TRBV4-2 and TRBJ2-3; TRBD2 might be the D (6 bases). Germline V gene data show CDR1 as LGHNA and CDR2 as YNFKEQ. V gave up 3 bases and J gave up 0 bases, with 10 bases separating them. This CDR3 is built from 15 residues. For the CDR3, the DNA is TGTGCCAGCAGCCAGCTAGCGACTAGCACAGATACGCAGTATTTT. It specifies CASSQLATSTDTQYF.

This clone appeared a single time. This chain connects TRBV7-9 to TRBJ1-5; 8 bases agree with TRBD1. This CDR3 contains 13 residues. J lost 5 bases, V lost 7 bases, and 4 bases had no gene match. Germline loops: CDR1 SEHNR, CDR2 FQNEAQ (reference sequence). CDR3 loop: CASTTTGDQPQHF. The CDR3 DNA is TGTGCCAGCACTACGACAGGGGATCAGCCCCAGCATTTT. Together with reference TRBV7-9 and TRBJ1-5, the CDR3 gives the full variable domain: DTGVSQNPRHKITKRGQNVTFRCDPISEHNRLYWYRQTLGQGPEFLTYFQNEAQLEKSRLLSDRFSAERPKGSFSTLEIQRTEQGDSAMYLCASTTTGDQPQHFGDGTRLSIL.

The rearrangement links TRBV6-5 to TRBJ1-2; the D is unclear. Trimming removed 6 bases from V and 2 bases from J, with 7 bases in between. The CDR3 covers 12 residues. Germline lookup yields CDR1 MNHEY and CDR2 SVGAGI. CDR3 region: CASRIGNYGYTF. The CDR3 DNA is TGTGCCAGCAGAATCGGGAACTATGGCTACACCTTC.

Only a few counts were recorded for this clone. The V and J genes are TRBV7-9 and TRBJ2-7; possibly TRBD1 for D (5 bases). V was pared by 4 bases and J by 6 bases, with 16 bases between. CDR3 length: 14 residues. The V gene's germline CDR1 is SEHNR and CDR2 FQNEAQ (reference sequence). The CDR3 DNA follows: TGTGCCAGCAGCTCGCTTACAGGTTTCCTCGAGCAGTACTTC. Encoded protein: CASSSLTGFLEQYF.

The chain employs TRBV5-1 and TRBJ1-3, with D hard to call. This CDR3 contains 18 residues. V lost 4 bases and J lost 1, with 21 bases in between. CDR1 and CDR2 from the germline V gene are SGHRS and YFSETQ. CDR3 coding DNA: TGCGCCAGCAGCGGGCAGGATCTCTCTTCTTCTTCTGGAAACACCATATATTTT. It encodes CASSGQDLSSSSGNTIYF.

The genes are TRBV4-1 and TRBJ2-7; D might be TRBD2 (6 bases). This CDR3 has 14 residues. Germline values: CDR1 MGHRA, CDR2 YSYEKL. Trimming removed 3 bases from V and 6 bases from J, with 15 bases in between. The CDR3 reads CASSHPAGTGEQYF. The CDR3 region has the DNA TGCGCCAGCAGCCATCCGGCGGGGACGGGCGAGCAGTACTTC.

This clone was found a few times. In nucleotides, the CDR3 is TGTGCCAGCGACAGGGGATACGAGCAGTACTTC. Amino acid sequence: CASDRGYEQYF. The chain carries TRBV6-1 and TRBJ2-7; 8 positions match TRBD1. Trimming at V came to 8 bases and at J to 4 bases, leaving 1 base not matched to a gene. Germline V gene lookup returns CDR1 MNHNS and CDR2 SASEGT. The CDR3 is made up of 11 amino acids.

This chain joins TRBV19 and TRBJ1-6; TRBD1 agrees at 9 bases. J lost 7 bases, V lost 5 bases, and 9 bases had no gene match. The CDR3 runs 16 residues. Germline V gene sequence: CDR1 LNHDA, CDR2 SQIVND (reference sequence). The CDR3 DNA reads TGTGCCAGTAGTGCATGGGGACAGGGTGCGAATTCACCCCTCCACTTT. Translation gives CASSAWGQGANSPLHF.

This chain uses TRBV2 with TRBJ1-1; D is unclear. Germline V gives CDR1 SNHLY, CDR2 FYNNEI. The CDR3 covers 13 residues. Trimming shortened V by 6 bases and J by 7 bases, and 15 bases separated the two germline ends. CDR3 bases: TGTGCCAGCAGGGGAGGTGGGCAGAATGAAGCTTTCTTT. Encoded protein: CASRGGGQNEAFF.

The gene calls are TRBV10-1 and TRBJ2-7; tentatively, D is TRBD2 (6 bases). This CDR3 comprises 14 residues. The germline V gene has CDR1 WNHNN and CDR2 SYGVQD (reference sequence). Deletions cut 3 bases from V and 3 bases from J, with 12 bases between. CDR3 sequence reads: CASSETGADYEQYF. The DNA of the CDR3 is TGCGCCAGCAGTGAAACGGGAGCCGACTACGAGCAGTACTTC.

The rearrangement links TRBV19 to TRBJ2-2; 7 positions agree with TRBD1. There are 14 residues in the CDR3. The V gene end was trimmed by 9 bases and the J gene end by 5 bases; junction bases not matched to a gene: 9. Germline loops: CDR1 LNHDA, CDR2 SQIVND (reference sequence). As DNA, the CDR3 is TGTGCCAGCCTCCGGGACAGAGGGACCGGGGAGCTGTTTTTT. Amino acid sequence: CASLRDRGTGELFF.

The chain uses TRBV18 and TRBJ1-4; D not resolved. The germline CDR1 and CDR2 sequences are KGHSH and LQKENI. The V end was cut by 3 bases, the J end by 12 bases, with 17 bases between. This CDR3 contains 14 residues. The CDR3 DNA is TGTGCCAGCTCACCGTCCTCTGAGGGTCTTCAACTGTTTTTT. Translating gives CASSPSSEGLQLFF.

The J gene is TRBJ1-5, the V gene TRBV6-5, with D possibly being TRBD1 (6 bases). This CDR3 contains 14 residues. The germline CDR1 and CDR2 sequences are MNHEY and SVGAGI. The ends were cut back, 5 bases at V and 1 base at J, with 9 bases in the middle. CDR3 sequence reads: CASSLGASNQPQHF. In DNA, the CDR3 is TGTGCCAGCAGTCTGGGGGCGAGCAATCAGCCCCAGCATTTT.

This clone was counted between two and nine times. The V call is TRBV5-1, the J call TRBJ2-7; 10 nucleotides align to TRBD1. V lost 2 bases, J lost 12 bases, and 14 bases stayed unmatched. The CDR3 is 15 amino acids. Germline assignment: CDR1 SGHRS and CDR2 YFSETQ. The CDR3, as DNA: TGCGCCAGCAGCTTTTTAGGGGACAGGGGAGAGGTGGCGTACTTC. Encoded protein: CASSFLGDRGEVAYF.

The chain is built from TRBV6-5 and TRBJ1-1; possible D gene TRBD1, 6 bases. V was pared by 7 bases and J by 2 bases, with 8 bases between. Germline CDR1 is MNHEY and CDR2 is SVGAGI. CDR3 size: 12 residues. The CDR3 protein is CASKQGNTEAFF. The CDR3 DNA is TGTGCCAGCAAACAGGGCAACACTGAAGCTTTCTTT.

In this sample, this clone turned up once. Its ends do not fully match the called genes, so a read error is possible. The chain combines TRBV5-4 with TRBJ2-7; 7 bases agree with TRBD2. The CDR3 is made up of 14 amino acids. Germline V CDR1 and CDR2: SGHNT, YYREEE (reference sequence). This chain's CDR3 is CASRLAGVPYEQYF. The CDR3 nucleotides are TGTGCCAGCAGATTGGCGGGAGTTCCCTACGAGCAGTACTTC. Looking up the rest from reference TRBV5-4 and TRBJ2-7 gives the full variable domain: ETGVTQSPTHLIKTRGQQVTLRCSSQSGHNTVSWYQQALGQGPQFIFQYYREEENGRGNFPPRFSGLQFPNYSSELNVNALELDDSALYLCASRLAGVPYEQYFGPGTRLTVT.

This rearrangement joins TRBV6-1 to TRBJ2-7; a weak D match, TRBD2 (6 bases). CDR1 is MNHNS, CDR2 SASEGT, per germline. V lost 1 base and J 2 bases, leaving 18 bases between the germline ends. CDR3 length: 17 amino acids. The CDR3 sequence: CASSEEVRGLPTYEQYF. Here the CDR3 DNA reads TGTGCCAGCAGTGAAGAGGTGAGGGGACTTCCCACCTACGAGCAGTACTTC.

J is TRBJ1-2 and V is TRBV15, with TRBD1 matching 7 bases. Germline V gene sequence: CDR1 LNHNV, CDR2 YYDKDF (reference sequence). Germline trimming cut 1 base from V and 8 bases from J; bases unmatched to any gene: 4. The CDR3 loop spans 13 amino acids. CDR3 amino acids: CATSRGGGRGYTF. The CDR3 DNA reads TGTGCCACCAGCAGAGGAGGGGGCAGGGGCTACACCTTC.

The CDR3 bases are TGTGCCAGCGGCTTGGAGGGCTACACCTTC. Its translation is CASGLEGYTF. The gene calls are TRBV2 and TRBJ1-2, with D uncertain. This CDR3 region has 10 residues. Trimming cost V 8 bases and J 8 bases, with 9 bases left between them. Germline-derived CDR1 and CDR2 are SNHLY and FYNNEI.